This entry concerns a single TCR beta chain. Its antigen is unknown. In the same sample, other DNA sequences code for this CDR3. This entry is derived from a study of cytomegalovirus exposure and HLA in healthy donors. Study-level information: From 150 million to 200 million T cells, an earlier analysis saw approximately 110 million unique TCR beta sequences. Study-wide points: When a later analysis was performed, an Asian-associated ancestry cluster reportedly had fewer N-insertions than the roughly 700-donor mean. A likely sequencing artifact accounted for one observed cluster of highly shared sequence variants.

At sampling all donors were nominally healthy, likely with unrecorded immune exposures. PCR involved 60 Vbeta and 13 Jbeta primers. Sequenced by immunoSEQ multiplex PCR; TCRdb stores in-frame clones only, minus some. Here the sample spans about 190,000 clones, roughly three quarters being singletons. CDR1 and CDR2 from the germline V gene are MNHEY and SMNVEV (reference sequence). V was cut by 2 bases and J by 0 bases, with 7 bases left in between. The CDR3 is 14 residues long. The gene calls are TRBV27 and TRBJ1-1, with TRBD1 as a possible D gene (6 bases). The sequencing input was PBMCs. The receptor was derived from a woman in her forties or fifties in good health and CMV-seronegative. The CDR3 reads CASSLQGMNTEAFF. As DNA, the CDR3 is TGTGCCAGCAGTTTACAGGGGATGAACACTGAAGCTTTCTTT.